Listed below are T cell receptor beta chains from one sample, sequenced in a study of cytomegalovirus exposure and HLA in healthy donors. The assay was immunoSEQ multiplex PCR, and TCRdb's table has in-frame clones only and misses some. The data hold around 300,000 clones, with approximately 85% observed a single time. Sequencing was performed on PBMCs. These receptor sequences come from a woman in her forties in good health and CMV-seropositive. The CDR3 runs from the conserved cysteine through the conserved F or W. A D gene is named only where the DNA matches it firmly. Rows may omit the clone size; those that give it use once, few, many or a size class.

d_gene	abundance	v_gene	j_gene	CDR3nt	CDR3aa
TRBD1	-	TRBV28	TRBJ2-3	TGTGCCAGCAGTCTAGGGACAGTTGGCACAGATACGCAGTATTTT	CASSLGTVGTDTQYF
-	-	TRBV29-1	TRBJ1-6	TGCAGCGTTGCCAGTGAGGGTTCACCCCTCCACTTT	CSVASEGSPLHF
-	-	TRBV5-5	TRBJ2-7	TGTGCCAGCAGCTTGGGAGGAGATCCCCACGAGCAGTACTTC	CASSLGGDPHEQYF
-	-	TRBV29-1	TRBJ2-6	TGCAGCGCCGTGGACAGCATGTCCTCTGGGGCCAACGTCCTGACTTTC	CSAVDSMSSGANVLTF
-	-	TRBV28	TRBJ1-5	TGTGCCAGCAGTCCCGGGGGGGCAGCTTATCAGCCCCAGCATTTT	CASSPGGAAYQPQHF
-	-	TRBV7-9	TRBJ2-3	TGTGCCAGCAGCCACGGAGGGGGCACAGATACGCAGTATTTT	CASSHGGGTDTQYF
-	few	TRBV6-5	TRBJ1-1	TGTGCCAGCAGTATACAGGGGAACACTGAAGCTTTCTTT	CASSIQGNTEAFF
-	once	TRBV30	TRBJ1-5	TGTGCCTGGAGTGGGGACACGGTGAACAATCAGCCCCAGCATTTT	CAWSGDTVNNQPQHF
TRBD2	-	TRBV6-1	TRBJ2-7	TGTGCCACCACCGGACTAGCGGGGTCTCGGGGGGAGCAGTACTTC	CATTGLAGSRGEQYF
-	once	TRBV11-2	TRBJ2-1	TGTGCCAGCAGCGCAGTCAGGGGTGCCGTGTACAATGAGCAGTTCTTC	CASSAVRGAVYNEQFF
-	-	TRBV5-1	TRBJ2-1	TGCGCCAGCAGCTTGGTTTCCCCCGGCTACAATGAGCAGTTCTTC	CASSLVSPGYNEQFF
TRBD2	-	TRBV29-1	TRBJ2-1	TGCAGCGTCACACTAGCGGGAGGCCTTTACAATGAGCAGTTCTTC	CSVTLAGGLYNEQFF
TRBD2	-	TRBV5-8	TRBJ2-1	TGTGCCAGCAGCTTAGGGAGATGGCGGGAGACAACCTACAATGAGCAGTTCTTC	CASSLGRWRETTYNEQFF
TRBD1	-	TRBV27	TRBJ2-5	TGTGCCAGCAGTCAGGGGACAGCGATACGGCAAGAGACCCAGTACTTC	CASSQGTAIRQETQYF
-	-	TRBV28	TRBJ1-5	TGTGCCAGCAGTTCTAGTGTGTTGCCCCAGCATTTT	CASSSSVLPQHF
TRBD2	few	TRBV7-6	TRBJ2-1	TGTGCCAGCAGCTATAGCGGGGTGTACAATGAGCAGTTCTTC	CASSYSGVYNEQFF
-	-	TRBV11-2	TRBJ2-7	TGTGCCAGCAGCATTGCTGGCGGGACCTACGAGCAGTACTTC	CASSIAGGTYEQYF
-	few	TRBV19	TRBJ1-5	TGTGCCAGTACCCTAGCGGGAGATTATAGCAATCAGCCCCAGCATTTT	CASTLAGDYSNQPQHF
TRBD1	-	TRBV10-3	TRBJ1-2	TGTGCCATCAGTTCAGGGGGCTGGGACTATGGCTACACCTTC	CAISSGGWDYGYTF
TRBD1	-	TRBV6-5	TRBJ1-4	TGTGCCAGCAGCTTGACAGGGGGCAAGGAAAAACTGTTTTTT	CASSLTGGKEKLFF
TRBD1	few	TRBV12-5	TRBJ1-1	TGTGCTAGTGGTTTTAGTTCGACAGGGAGAGGGGCTGAAGCTTTCTTT	CASGFSSTGRGAEAFF